Listed below are T cell receptor beta chains from one sample, sequenced in a study of beta chain features in type 1 diabetes. Method: immunoSEQ multiplex PCR; TCRdb's copy keeps in-frame clones and lacks some. The sample yields about 280,000 clones, approximately 15% seen once. Sequencing was performed on naive CD4+ T cells from blood. The receptors stem from a man between 18 and 29 years old with type 1 diabetes. Both conserved end residues are part of each CDR3. The D gene is left open where the match is weak. Rows may omit the clone size; those that give it use once, few, many or a size class.

TRBJ2-2 TRBD1 TRBV6-5 . 14 CASRGTGDTGELFF TGTGCCAGCAGAGGTACAGGGGACACCGGGGAGCTGTTTTTT
TRBJ1-2 . TRBV28 few 16 CASSSPTGGIRLGYTF TGTGCCAGCAGCTCACCGACGGGGGGAATCCGGCTTGGCTACACCTTC
TRBJ2-1 . TRBV7-9 few 17 CASSLISDTPPAGEQFF TGTGCCAGCAGCTTAATTAGCGACACACCTCCCGCTGGTGAGCAGTTCTTC
TRBJ1-4 . TRBV28 . 15 CATNTPTATNEKLFF TGTGCCACCAATACCCCGACTGCAACTAATGAAAAACTGTTTTTT
TRBJ1-2 TRBD1 TRBV7-9 . 15 CASSSSDRALHGYTF TGTGCCAGCAGCTCTTCGGACAGGGCCCTCCATGGCTACACCTTC
TRBJ2-7 . TRBV7-8 . 16 CASSFLGRISSYEQYF TGTGCCAGCAGCTTCCTTGGGAGGATTAGTTCCTACGAGCAGTACTTC
TRBJ2-2 TRBD2 TRBV29-1 few 13 CSARLAGRGELFF TGCAGCGCTCGACTAGCGGGCCGCGGGGAGCTGTTTTTT
TRBJ1-2 TRBD1 TRBV7-9 . 13 CASRGDRGAGYTF TGTGCCAGCAGGGGAGACAGGGGTGCTGGCTACACCTTC
TRBJ2-1 . TRBV7-9 few 13 CASSLSAAGEQFF TGTGCCAGCAGCTTATCCGCGGCCGGCGAGCAGTTCTTC
TRBJ2-7 . TRBV13 . 16 CASSTGGVAETYEQYF TGTGCCAGCAGCACTGGAGGGGTAGCGGAGACCTACGAGCAGTACTTC
TRBJ1-4 . TRBV28 . 15 CASSSSGRDNEKLFF TGTGCCAGCAGTTCCAGCGGCAGAGATAATGAAAAACTGTTTTTT
TRBJ1-6 . TRBV9 few 16 CASSVKPTGFNSPLHF TGTGCCAGCAGCGTCAAGCCAACAGGGTTTAATTCACCCCTCCACTTT
TRBJ1-4 TRBD1 TRBV14 . 16 CASSQLPGQGGEKLFF TGTGCCAGCAGCCAACTTCCGGGACAGGGGGGTGAAAAACTGTTTTTT
TRBJ2-3 . TRBV6-1 . 15 CATGGQGTSTDTQYF TGTGCCACAGGGGGGCAGGGCACTAGCACAGATACGCAGTATTTT
TRBJ2-5 . TRBV5-4 . 13 CASSLMTNRLQYF TGTGCCAGCAGCTTAATGACTAACCGTCTGCAGTACTTC
TRBJ1-2 TRBD1 TRBV28 . 16 CASSLSGTGANYGYTF TGTGCCAGCAGTTTATCCGGGACAGGGGCAAATTATGGCTACACCTTC
TRBJ2-7 TRBD1 TRBV6-5 few 12 CASSRQGYEQYF TGTGCCAGCAGTAGACAGGGGTACGAGCAGTACTTC
TRBJ2-3 TRBD2 TRBV4-3 . 16 CASRLGSGGFTDTQYF TGCGCCAGCAGATTGGGTAGCGGGGGATTCACAGATACGCAGTATTTT
TRBJ2-3 TRBD1 TRBV19 few 10 CASHRGRTYF TGTGCCAGTCACAGGGGGCGCACGTATTTT
TRBJ2-1 TRBD2 TRBV5-6 few 16 CASRRATSGRWDEQFF TGTGCCAGCAGGCGCGCCACTAGCGGGAGGTGGGATGAGCAGTTCTTC
TRBJ1-1 TRBD1 TRBV7-9 . 15 CASTPDRALNTEAFF TGTGCCAGCACCCCGGACAGGGCCCTGAACACTGAAGCTTTCTTT
TRBJ2-1 . TRBV7-9 few 14 CASSADSSYNEQFF TGTGCCAGCAGCGCGGACAGCTCCTACAATGAGCAGTTCTTC
TRBJ2-2 . TRBV9 . 16 CASSVASGVVTGELFF TGTGCCAGCAGCGTAGCATCGGGGGTGGTAACCGGGGAGCTGTTTTTT
TRBJ2-5 . TRBV5-4 few 15 CASSRKDSFQETQYF TGTGCCAGCAGTCGTAAGGACAGTTTCCAAGAGACCCAGTACTTC
TRBJ2-2 TRBD2 TRBV14 . 15 CASSRLAGHTGELFF TGTGCCAGCAGCCGACTAGCGGGTCACACCGGGGAGCTGTTTTTT
TRBJ2-3 TRBD2 TRBV29-1 few 14 CSVGLAGGTDTQYF TGCAGCGTTGGACTAGCGGGGGGCACAGATACGCAGTATTTT
TRBJ2-3 . TRBV2 few 12 CASSLGPDTQYF TGTGCCAGCAGCCTTGGCCCAGATACGCAGTATTTT
TRBJ2-2 . TRBV7-9 . 15 CASSQDSPNTGELFF TGTGCCAGCAGCCAGGACAGCCCTAACACCGGGGAGCTGTTTTTT
TRBJ2-3 TRBD2 TRBV5-6 . 15 CASSLGLAGPDTQYF TGTGCCAGCAGCTTGGGGTTAGCGGGTCCAGATACGCAGTATTTT
TRBJ2-1 TRBD2 TRBV30 few 13 CAWSVREKGEQFF TGTGCCTGGAGTGTGCGGGAGAAAGGCGAGCAGTTCTTC
TRBJ2-3 TRBD1 TRBV30 few 14 CAWSVQGAPHTQYF TGTGCCTGGAGTGTACAGGGGGCGCCGCATACGCAGTATTTT
TRBJ2-1 TRBD1 TRBV4-1 few 14 CASSRRDRDNEQFF TGCGCCAGCAGCCGCCGCGACAGGGACAATGAGCAGTTCTTC
TRBJ2-5 . TRBV5-1 few 15 CASSLRGTAQETQYF TGCGCCAGCAGCTTGAGGGGAACTGCGCAAGAGACCCAGTACTTC
TRBJ2-3 . TRBV9 few 13 CASSDNREGTQYF TGTGCCAGCAGCGATAACAGGGAGGGGACGCAGTATTTT
TRBJ1-6 . TRBV6-5 . 13 CATRPGHNSPLHF TGTGCCACCCGCCCAGGCCATAATTCACCCCTCCACTTT
TRBJ2-1 . TRBV2 few 14 CASSARSSYNEQFF TGTGCCAGCAGTGCTAGAAGCTCCTACAATGAGCAGTTCTTC
TRBJ2-6 TRBD1 TRBV6-4 . 18 CASSKYNRGYSGANVLTF TGTGCCAGCAGCAAGTACAACAGGGGTTACTCTGGGGCCAACGTCCTGACTTTC
TRBJ2-7 TRBD1 TRBV19 . 15 CASSRTGTGGYEQYF TGTGCCAGTAGTAGAACCGGGACAGGGGGTTACGAGCAGTACTTC
TRBJ2-7 . TRBV28 . 16 CASTRPGGGDRYEQYF TGTGCCAGCACGCGACCAGGCGGAGGGGACCGGTACGAGCAGTACTTC
TRBJ1-2 TRBD1 TRBV7-8 few 14 CASSSTGNNYGYTF TGTGCCAGCAGCTCGACAGGGAACAACTATGGCTACACCTTC
TRBJ2-7 . TRBV4-3 . 17 CASSQGVGGSFTYEQYF TGCGCCAGCAGCCAAGGTGTCGGCGGCTCCTTTACCTACGAGCAGTACTTC
TRBJ2-4 . TRBV11-2 . 14 CASSLLTAKNIQYF TGTGCCAGCAGCTTGTTGACTGCCAAAAACATTCAGTACTTC
TRBJ2-7 TRBD1 TRBV28 . 15 CASSPPGTGRYEQYF TGTGCCAGCAGTCCCCCCGGGACAGGGAGGTACGAGCAGTACTTC
TRBJ2-1 TRBD1 TRBV11-2 . 15 CASSLEPGQGNEQFF TGTGCCAGCAGCTTAGAGCCAGGACAGGGCAATGAGCAGTTCTTC
TRBJ2-7 . TRBV7-2 . 15 CASSFQLGAGYEQYF TGTGCCAGCAGCTTCCAATTGGGGGCCGGATACGAGCAGTACTTC
TRBJ1-2 . TRBV4-1 few 18 CASSQETRRTSLVYGYTF TGCGCCAGCAGCCAGGAAACCAGACGGACTAGTCTGGTCTATGGCTACACCTTC
TRBJ2-1 . TRBV30 . 13 CAWEDGLNNEQFF TGTGCCTGGGAAGATGGACTAAATAATGAGCAGTTCTTC
TRBJ2-7 TRBD1 TRBV5-5 . 14 CASSSQTGGYEQYF TGTGCCAGCAGCTCCCAGACAGGGGGCTACGAGCAGTACTTC
TRBJ2-3 TRBD2 TRBV7-2 . 14 CASSGTSGTDTQYF TGTGCCAGCAGCGGGACTAGCGGGACAGATACGCAGTATTTT
TRBJ2-5 TRBD1 TRBV29-1 few 14 CSGVGTEPQETQYF TGCAGCGGTGTAGGGACAGAGCCTCAAGAGACCCAGTACTTC
TRBJ2-3 . TRBV7-2 few 12 CASSLGHATQYF TGTGCCAGCAGCTTAGGCCATGCGACGCAGTATTTT
TRBJ2-2 TRBD2 TRBV15 few 17 CATSRVPGLAGPGELFF TGTGCCACCAGCAGAGTACCGGGACTAGCGGGACCCGGGGAGCTGTTTTTT
TRBJ1-5 TRBD1 TRBV30 few 16 CAWSVGDRISNQPQHF TGTGCCTGGAGTGTGGGGGACAGGATTAGCAATCAGCCCCAGCATTTT
TRBJ2-1 TRBD1 TRBV10-3 few 14 CAISESKGADEQFF TGTGCCATCAGTGAGTCTAAGGGGGCTGATGAGCAGTTCTTC